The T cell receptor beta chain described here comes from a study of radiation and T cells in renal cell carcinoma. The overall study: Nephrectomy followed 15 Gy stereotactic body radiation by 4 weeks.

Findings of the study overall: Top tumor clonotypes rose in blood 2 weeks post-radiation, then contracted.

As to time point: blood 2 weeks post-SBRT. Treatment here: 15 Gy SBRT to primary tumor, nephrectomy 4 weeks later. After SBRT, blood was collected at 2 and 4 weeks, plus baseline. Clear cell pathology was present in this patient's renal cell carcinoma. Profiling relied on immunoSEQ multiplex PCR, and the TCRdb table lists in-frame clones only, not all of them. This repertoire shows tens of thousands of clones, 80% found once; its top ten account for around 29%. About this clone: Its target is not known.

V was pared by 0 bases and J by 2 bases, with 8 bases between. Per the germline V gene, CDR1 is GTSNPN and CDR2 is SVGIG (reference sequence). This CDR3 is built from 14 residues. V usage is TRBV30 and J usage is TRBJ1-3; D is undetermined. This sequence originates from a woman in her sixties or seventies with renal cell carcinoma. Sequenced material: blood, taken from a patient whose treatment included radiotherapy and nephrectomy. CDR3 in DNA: TGTGCCTGGAGTGTACGGAACGCTGGAAACACCATATATTTT. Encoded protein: CAWSVRNAGNTIYF.